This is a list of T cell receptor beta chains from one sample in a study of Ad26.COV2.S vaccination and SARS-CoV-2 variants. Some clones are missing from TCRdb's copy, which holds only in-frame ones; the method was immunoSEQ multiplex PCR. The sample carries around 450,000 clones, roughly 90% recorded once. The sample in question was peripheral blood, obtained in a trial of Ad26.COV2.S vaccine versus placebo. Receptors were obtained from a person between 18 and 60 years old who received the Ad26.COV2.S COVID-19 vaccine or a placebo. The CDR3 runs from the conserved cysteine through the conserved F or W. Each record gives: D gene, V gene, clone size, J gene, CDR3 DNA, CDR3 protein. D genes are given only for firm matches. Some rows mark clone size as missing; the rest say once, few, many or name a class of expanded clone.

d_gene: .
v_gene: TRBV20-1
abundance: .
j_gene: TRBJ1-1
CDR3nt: TGCAGTGCTCTAACGGGCGATGAAGCTTTCTTT
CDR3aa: CSALTGDEAFF

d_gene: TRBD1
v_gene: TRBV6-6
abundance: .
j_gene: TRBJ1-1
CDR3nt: TGTGCCAGCTACAGGGGGCTCGCTGAAGCTTTCTTT
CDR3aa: CASYRGLAEAFF

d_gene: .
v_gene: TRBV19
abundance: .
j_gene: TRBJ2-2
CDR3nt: TGTGCCAGTAGTATAGATCCCAACAGGGATCACGGGGAGCTGTTTTTT
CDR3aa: CASSIDPNRDHGELFF

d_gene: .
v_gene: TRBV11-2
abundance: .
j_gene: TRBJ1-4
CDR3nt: TGTGCCAGCCGACAACCCCTCAGGGTGGGAGGGGAAAAACTGTTTTTT
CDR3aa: CASRQPLRVGGEKLFF

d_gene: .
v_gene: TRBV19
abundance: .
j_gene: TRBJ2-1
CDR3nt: TGTGCCAGTAGTATTTGGGGAAATGAGCAGTTCTTC
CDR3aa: CASSIWGNEQFF

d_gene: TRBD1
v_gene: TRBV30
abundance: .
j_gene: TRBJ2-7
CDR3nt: TGTGCCTGGACAGGGGGCGGCTACGAGCAGTACTTC
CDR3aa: CAWTGGGYEQYF

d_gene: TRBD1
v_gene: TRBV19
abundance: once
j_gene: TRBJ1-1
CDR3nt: TGTGCCAGTAGTGCTATATCGAAGGGACAGGGGCCCAACACTGAAGCTTTCTTT
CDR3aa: CASSAISKGQGPNTEAFF

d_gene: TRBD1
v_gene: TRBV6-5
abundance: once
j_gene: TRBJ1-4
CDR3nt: TGTGCCAGCAGTACCTTACAGGGGGCGCAGGGGGAACTGTTTTTT
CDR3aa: CASSTLQGAQGELFF

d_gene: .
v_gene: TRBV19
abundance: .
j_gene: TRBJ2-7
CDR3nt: TGTGCCAGTAGTATTTCCAGCTCCTACGAGCAGTACTTC
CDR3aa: CASSISSSYEQYF

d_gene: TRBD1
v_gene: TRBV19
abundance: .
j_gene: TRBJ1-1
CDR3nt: TGTGCCAGTACTCCCGGGACAGGGGACCCTGAAGCTTTCTTT
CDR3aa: CASTPGTGDPEAFF

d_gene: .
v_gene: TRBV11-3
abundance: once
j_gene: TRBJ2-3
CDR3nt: TGTGCCAGCAGCTTAATTTCAGTACTCTATAGCACAGATACGCAGTATTTT
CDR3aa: CASSLISVLYSTDTQYF

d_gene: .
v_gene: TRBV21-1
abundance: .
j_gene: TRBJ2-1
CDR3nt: TGTGCCAGCAGCATAAATGGGGGTGTATGGGGGAGGACAATCTGGGAGCAGTTCTTC
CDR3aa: CASSINGGVWGRTIWEQFF

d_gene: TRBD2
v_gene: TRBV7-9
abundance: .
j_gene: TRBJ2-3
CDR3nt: TGTGCCAGCAGCTTAGCTAGCGGGAGCACAGATACGCAGTATTTT
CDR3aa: CASSLASGSTDTQYF

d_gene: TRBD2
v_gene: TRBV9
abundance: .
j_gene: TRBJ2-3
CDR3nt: TGTGCCAGCAGCGTAGGGGCGGGAGTTTTGAAAGATACGCAGTATTTT
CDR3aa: CASSVGAGVLKDTQYF

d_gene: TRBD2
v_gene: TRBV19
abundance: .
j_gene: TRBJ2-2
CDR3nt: TGTGCCAGTAGGCGGACTAGCGACGGGCCCGGGGAGCTGTTTTTT
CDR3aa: CASRRTSDGPGELFF

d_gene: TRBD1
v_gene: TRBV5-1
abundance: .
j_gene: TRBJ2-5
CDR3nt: TGCGCCAGCAGAGACAGGGACCAAGAGACCCAGTACTTC
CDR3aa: CASRDRDQETQYF

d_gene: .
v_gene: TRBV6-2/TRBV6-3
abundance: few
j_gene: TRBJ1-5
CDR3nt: TGTGCCAGCAGTTACGGGGACAGCAATCAGCCCCAGCATTTT
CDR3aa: CASSYGDSNQPQHF

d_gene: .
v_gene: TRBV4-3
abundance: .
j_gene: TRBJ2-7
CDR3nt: TGCGCCAGCAGCCAAGATAGTGGCAGGGGCTCCTACGAGCAGTACTTC
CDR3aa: CASSQDSGRGSYEQYF

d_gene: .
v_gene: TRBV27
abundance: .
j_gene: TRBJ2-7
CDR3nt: TGTGCCAGCAGTTTCGCAGCGATCTCCGAGCAGTACTTC
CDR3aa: CASSFAAISEQYF

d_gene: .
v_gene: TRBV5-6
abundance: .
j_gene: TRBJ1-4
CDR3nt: TGTGCCAGCAGCTTCCGGACCGGGCGGGGGTTTTTTGAAAAACTGTTTTTT
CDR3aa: CASSFRTGRGFFEKLFF

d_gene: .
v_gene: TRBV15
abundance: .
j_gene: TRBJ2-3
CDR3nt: TGTGCCACCAGGATAGAGTATGGGAGCACAGATACGCAGTATTTT
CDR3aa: CATRIEYGSTDTQYF

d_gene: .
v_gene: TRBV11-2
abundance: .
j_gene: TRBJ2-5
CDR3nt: TGTGCCAGCAGCGGTAACAGGGTCCTGGAGACCCAGTACTTC
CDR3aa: CASSGNRVLETQYF

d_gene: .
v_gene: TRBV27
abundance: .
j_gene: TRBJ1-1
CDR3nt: TGTGCCAGCAGTTTGGGGGCAGGCGTGAACACTGAAGCTTTCTTT
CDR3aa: CASSLGAGVNTEAFF

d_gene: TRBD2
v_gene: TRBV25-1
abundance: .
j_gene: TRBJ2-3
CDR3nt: TGTGCCAGCAGTGCCCCAACGGGGACTAGCGAGGCAGATACGCAGTATTTT
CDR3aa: CASSAPTGTSEADTQYF

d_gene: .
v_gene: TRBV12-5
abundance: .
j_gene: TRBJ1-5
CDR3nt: TGTGCTAGTGGCAGCGCGGGAGATTATAGCAATCAGCCCCAGCATTTT
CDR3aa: CASGSAGDYSNQPQHF

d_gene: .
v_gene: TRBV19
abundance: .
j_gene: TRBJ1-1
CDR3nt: TGTGCCAGTAGTATAGTCAGAGGAAGAACTGAAGCTTTCTTT
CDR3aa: CASSIVRGRTEAFF

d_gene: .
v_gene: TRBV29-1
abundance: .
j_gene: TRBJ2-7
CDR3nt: TGCAGCGTTGTGGGCGGAACTTACGAGCAGTACTTC
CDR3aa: CSVVGGTYEQYF

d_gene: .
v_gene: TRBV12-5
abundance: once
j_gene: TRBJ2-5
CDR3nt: TGTGCTAGTGGTTCCCTTGGGCGGCGGGAAGAGACCCAGTACTTC
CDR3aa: CASGSLGRREETQYF

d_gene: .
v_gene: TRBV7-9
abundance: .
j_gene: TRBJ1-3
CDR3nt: TGTGCCAGCAGCGGGGCGGGAGACTCTGGAAACACCATATATTTT
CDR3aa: CASSGAGDSGNTIYF

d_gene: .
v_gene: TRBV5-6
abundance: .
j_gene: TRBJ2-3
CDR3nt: TGTGCCAGCAGAAGGGGATATCAGGATACGCAGTATTTT
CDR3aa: CASRRGYQDTQYF

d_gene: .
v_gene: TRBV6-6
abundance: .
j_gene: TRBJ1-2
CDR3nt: TGTGCCAGCAGTCGATCCGTCCCGATGGGCTATGGCTACACCTTC
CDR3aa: CASSRSVPMGYGYTF

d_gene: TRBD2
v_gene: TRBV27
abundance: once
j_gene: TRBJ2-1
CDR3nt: TGTGCCAGCAGTTTATCGTTACTAGCGGAGGTCCCAACCTACAATGAGCAGTTCTTC
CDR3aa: CASSLSLLAEVPTYNEQFF

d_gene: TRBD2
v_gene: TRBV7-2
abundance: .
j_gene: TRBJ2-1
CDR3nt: TGTGCCAGCAGCTCCCCGCCGGTTGGCGGGAGGATCTACAATGAGCAGTTCTTC
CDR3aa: CASSSPPVGGRIYNEQFF

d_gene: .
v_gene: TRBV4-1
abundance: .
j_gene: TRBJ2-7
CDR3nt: TGCGCCAGCAGCCAAGAAAGGTTCGGTCGGGGGGAGCAGTACTTC
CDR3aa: CASSQERFGRGEQYF

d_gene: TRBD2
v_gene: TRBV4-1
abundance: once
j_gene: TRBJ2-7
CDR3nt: TGCGCCAGCAGCGACGGACTAGCGGCTAACTACGAGCAGTACTTC
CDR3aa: CASSDGLAANYEQYF

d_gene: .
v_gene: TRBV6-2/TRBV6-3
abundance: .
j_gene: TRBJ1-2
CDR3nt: TGTGCCAGCAGTTCAACGCTTCTGGGTGAAATTTATGGCTACACCTTC
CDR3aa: CASSSTLLGEIYGYTF

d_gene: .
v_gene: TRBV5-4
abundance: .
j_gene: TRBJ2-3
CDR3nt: TGTGCCAGCAGCCCCGGACAGACTGATACGCAGTATTTT
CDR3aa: CASSPGQTDTQYF

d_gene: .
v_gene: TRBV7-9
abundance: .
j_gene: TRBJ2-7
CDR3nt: TGTGCCAGCAGCCCCACAGGGACTACCTACGAGCAGTACTTC
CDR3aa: CASSPTGTTYEQYF

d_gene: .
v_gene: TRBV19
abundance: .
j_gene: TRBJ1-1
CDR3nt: TGTGCCAGTAATGGGGGACTGTCTGAAGCTTTCTTT
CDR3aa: CASNGGLSEAFF

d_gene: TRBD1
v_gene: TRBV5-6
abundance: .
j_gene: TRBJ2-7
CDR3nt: TGTGCCAGCAGCTTGGGGGGACAGGGGACCTACGAGCAGTACTTC
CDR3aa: CASSLGGQGTYEQYF

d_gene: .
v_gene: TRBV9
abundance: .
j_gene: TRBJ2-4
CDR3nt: TGTGCCAGCAGCCCCGGGACCCTAGGCGGAAACATTCAGTACTTC
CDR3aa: CASSPGTLGGNIQYF

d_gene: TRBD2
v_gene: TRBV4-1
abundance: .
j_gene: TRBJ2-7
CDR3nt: TGCGCCAGCAGCCAAGAGGGGACTAGCGAGTCCCCGGGCTACGAGCAGTACTTC
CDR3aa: CASSQEGTSESPGYEQYF

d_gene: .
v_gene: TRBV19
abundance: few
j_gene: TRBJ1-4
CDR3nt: TGTGCCAGTCGTCCCACCTTTGCAACTAATGAAAAACTGTTTTTT
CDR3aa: CASRPTFATNEKLFF

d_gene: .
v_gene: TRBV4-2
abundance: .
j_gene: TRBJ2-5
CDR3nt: TGTGCCAGCAGCCAAGATTACCGGAGGCAAGAGACCCAGTACTTC
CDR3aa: CASSQDYRRQETQYF

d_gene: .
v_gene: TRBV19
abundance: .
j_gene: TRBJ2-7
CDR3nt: TGTGCCAGTAGTACCCAGGACGGCAGGGAGCAGTACTTC
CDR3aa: CASSTQDGREQYF

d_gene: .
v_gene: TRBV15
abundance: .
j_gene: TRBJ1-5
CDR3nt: TGTGCCACCAGCAGAGGTGTAGGGAATGGCAATCAGCCCCAGCATTTT
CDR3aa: CATSRGVGNGNQPQHF

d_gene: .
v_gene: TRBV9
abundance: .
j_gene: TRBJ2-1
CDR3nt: TGTGCCAGCAGCGTAGCCGGGACTCTGGGGTACAATGAGCAGTTCTTC
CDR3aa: CASSVAGTLGYNEQFF

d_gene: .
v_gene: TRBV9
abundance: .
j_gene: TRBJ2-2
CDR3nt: TGTGCCGGATTGGAAGTGGGGGGCTTGGAGTGTGGTAGCGGGGAGCTGTTTTTT
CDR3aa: CAGLEVGGLECGSGELFF

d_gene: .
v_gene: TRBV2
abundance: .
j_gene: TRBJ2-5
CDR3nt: TGTGCCAGCAGTGCACAACCACAAGAGACCCAGTACTTC
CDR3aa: CASSAQPQETQYF